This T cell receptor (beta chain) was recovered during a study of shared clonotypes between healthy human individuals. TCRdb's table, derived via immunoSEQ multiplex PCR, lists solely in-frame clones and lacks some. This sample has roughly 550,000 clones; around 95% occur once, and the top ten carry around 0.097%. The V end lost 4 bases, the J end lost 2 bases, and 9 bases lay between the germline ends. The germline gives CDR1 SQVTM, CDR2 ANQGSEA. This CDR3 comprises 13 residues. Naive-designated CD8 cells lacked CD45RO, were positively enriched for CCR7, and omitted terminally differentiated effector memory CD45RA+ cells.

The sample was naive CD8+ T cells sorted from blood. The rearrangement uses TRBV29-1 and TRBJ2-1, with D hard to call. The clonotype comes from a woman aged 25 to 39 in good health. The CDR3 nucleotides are TGCAGCGTTGTTATGTCCGCCTACAATGAGCAGTTCTTC. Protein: CSVVMSAYNEQFF.